The present entry profiles one T cell receptor (beta chain) with its context. Its cognate antigen is unknown. The sample is drawn from a study of T cells after yellow fever vaccination. Overall study findings and caveats: It was a weaker secondary response, yet one that peaked faster, at day 5 versus 15. Contaminating bulk clonotypes could be abundant in FACS-sorted repertoires. Post-booster repertoires contained most primary-vaccination clones again (roughly 96% CD4, approximately 88% CD8).

V was trimmed by 3 bases and J by 2 bases, leaving 8 bases between them. The CDR3 is made up of 13 amino acids. Template switching with 5'RACE generated the TCR cDNA and added a universal primer site and UMIs. TCRdb ran MiXCR on the 5' RACE reads and lists one entry per CDR3 protein. Among hundreds of thousands of distinct CDR3 sequences listed, 8.7% were seen once. This specimen was PBMCs, taken on the day of the first yellow fever vaccination. This chain uses TRBV12-3 or TRBV12-4 with TRBJ2-7; D gene unclear. This clonotype was obtained from a man aged 18-30 years who received the YFV17D yellow fever vaccine. CDR3 nucleotide sequence: TGTGCCAGCAGTTTCGACGGCCCCTACGAGCAGTACGTC. Residues: CASSFDGPYEQYV.